The subject of this entry is one TCR beta chain. Patients selected for sequencing had displayed CD8+CD57+ cell expansion by flow cytometry. Patients, without exception, had severe acquired aplastic anemia. This sample is part of a study of CD8+CD57+ T cells in acquired aplastic anemia. Trimming removed 6 bases from V and 4 bases from J; junction bases left unmatched: 8. The V gene's germline CDR1 is SGHTA and CDR2 FQGNSA. The CDR3 spans 15 residues. Profiles of TCR beta VDJ and CDR3 were generated from a genomic DNA template. A single record per CDR3 protein comes from TCRdb applying MiXCR to the reads. Altogether more than 200,000 distinct CDR3 sequences are present, around 49% being singletons, with the ten largest covering around 20%.

This chain links TRBV7-2 with TRBJ1-4; TRBD1 matches at 7 bases. Sequencing was performed on sorted CD4+, CD8+, or CD8+CD57+ T cells (not recorded which) from PBMCs. The receptor comes from a human donor with aplastic anemia. CDR3 sequence: CASRQGTAHNEKLFF. CDR3 nucleotide sequence: TGTGCCAGCAGGCAAGGGACAGCACATAATGAAAAACTGTTTTTT.